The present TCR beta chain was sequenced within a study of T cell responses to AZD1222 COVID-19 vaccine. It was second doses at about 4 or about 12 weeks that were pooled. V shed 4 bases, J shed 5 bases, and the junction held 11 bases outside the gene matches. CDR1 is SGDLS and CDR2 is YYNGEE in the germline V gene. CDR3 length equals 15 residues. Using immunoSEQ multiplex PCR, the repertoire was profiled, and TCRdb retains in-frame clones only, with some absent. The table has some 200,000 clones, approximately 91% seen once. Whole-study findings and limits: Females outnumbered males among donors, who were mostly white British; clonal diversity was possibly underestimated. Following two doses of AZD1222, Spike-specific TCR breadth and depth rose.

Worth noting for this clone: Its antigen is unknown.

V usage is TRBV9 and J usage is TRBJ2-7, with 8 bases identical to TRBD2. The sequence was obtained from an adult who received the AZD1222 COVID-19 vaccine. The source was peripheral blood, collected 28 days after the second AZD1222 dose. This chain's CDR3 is CASSPRAGVSDEQYF. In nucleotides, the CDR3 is TGTGCCAGCAGCCCCCGAGCGGGAGTTAGCGACGAGCAGTACTTC.